One T cell receptor (beta chain) is described in this entry. Its antigen is not known. The data originate from a study of cytomegalovirus exposure and HLA in healthy donors. Study background: Genotyping showed 70% to 90% of roughly 400 donors falling in the Caucasian-associated ancestry cluster. Study-wide points: TCR beta chains numbering about 160 were designated cytomegalovirus-associated. Association of a missense DCLRE1C variant with TCR beta V- and J-gene trimming was reported in a later analysis.

PCR involved 60 Vbeta and 13 Jbeta primers. Some clones are missing from TCRdb's copy, which holds only in-frame ones; the method was immunoSEQ multiplex PCR. This sample yields over 90,000 clones, of which 63% are seen a single time; under 5.5% belongs to the top ten. This CDR3 has 15 residues. Trimming removed 2 bases from V and 7 bases from J; junction bases left unmatched: 9. CDR1 and CDR2 (germline): SGHDT, YYEEEE. The clonotype was recovered from a human donor in good health. The gene calls are TRBV5-6 and TRBJ1-5; 7 nucleotides align to TRBD1. Sequenced material: PBMCs. CDR3 region: CASSFWRDSRQPQHF. CDR3 nucleotides: TGTGCCAGCAGCTTTTGGCGGGACAGCCGACAGCCCCAGCATTTT.